The entry that follows covers one T cell receptor beta chain sequence. Its antigen is unknown. Qualities for individual bases were not recorded, and no much larger clone is one base off. From a lookup of the germline V gene (reference sequence), CDR1 and CDR2 are LNHDA and SQIVND. Inclusive of the bounding cysteine and phenylalanine, the CDR3 is 14 residues long. CDR3 DNA only is kept here, 42 bases in frame from base 1. At the junction V is shortened by 1 base and J by 1 base, with 5 bases in between. The sample originates from a study of blood T cell repertoires in COVID-19 (dated by TCRdb to about 2020). General notes on the study: The collaborator samples originated in the United States, Italy and Spain and spanned the acute and convalescent phases of COVID-19. The prospective study material was composed of cDNA or gDNA derived from T cells, B-cell-depleted T cells, or PBMCs. The dataset comprised deeply sampled blood TCRbeta repertoires from subjects exposed to, actively infected with, or recovered from COVID-19. The repertoires were released in a freely available public database meant as a resource for research on the immune response to SARS-CoV-2. Samples came from the ongoing ImmuneRACE study (first 160 participants) plus 1,254 subjects from 6 global collaborators. Sample metadata almost always included a de-identified subject ID, COVID-19 status, age in years and sex. Where available, HLA class I and class II types were obtained from metadata supplied by the sample provider rather than from assay-based typing. Summary of the overall study and its limitations: The amount of clinical and demographic metadata varied by source and participant and was provided uncurated.

The immunoSEQ Assay, a bias-controlled multiplex PCR, was used to amplify TCRbeta CDR3 regions from genomic DNA. For the original study's pipeline: The number of nucleated cells in each sample was estimated from the amplification of reference gene primers within the assay. Sequence reads were collapsed and filtered to measure the absolute abundance of every unique TCRbeta CDR3 rearrangement. For each sample, productive Simpson clonality was calculated as the square root of Simpson's diversity index over productive rearrangements. As stored in TCRdb, this immuneACCESS dataset retains in-frame rearrangements with V and J assigned. A fraction of the clones does not appear; measured against another copy, unresolved V genes explain less than half of the discrepancy, and the remainder lacks a known reason. V and J calls and clone size are given by that table; D and trimming were obtained from the DNA. For this sample the table gives around 200,000 clones, of which more than 80% were detected only once. About 9% of the sample comes from the top ten.

Participants in the prospective study were aged roughly 18 to 100 years, lived in 24 United States geographic areas, and enrolled through a virtual design. In the prospective study, participants were assigned to cohorts based on the clinical history participants reported in a screening survey and a study questionnaire. For ImmuneRACE Cohort 3, a participant was defined as recovered based on two consecutive negative NP/OP PCR tests, clearance by a healthcare professional, or resolution of symptoms. In the prospective study, whole blood, serum and a nasopharyngeal or oropharyngeal swab were collected from each participant by mobile phlebotomists. Additional blood draws and questionnaires over a 2-month period could optionally be provided by prospective study participants. Before DNA extraction, prospective study blood samples were shipped either frozen or at room temperature.

The chain is assembled from TRBV19 and TRBJ1-3; the D gene lacks a confident call. The TCR was taken from a man between 35 and 55 years old who had recovered from COVID-19. Sequencing input: PBMCs or T cells enriched from blood (not recorded which). The CDR3 amino acid sequence is: CASSIGGSGNTIYF. The sequenced DNA is TGTGCCAGTAGTATAGGAGGGTCTGGAAACACCATATATTTT.